This TCR beta chain stems from a study of cytomegalovirus exposure and HLA in healthy donors. Study outcomes and limitations: It was reported that the classifier diagnosed cytomegalovirus status with high specificity and sensitivity in both the original and validation cohorts. The study flagged 150 to 200 TCR beta chains as cytomegalovirus-associated.

In the case of this clone: Its specificity is unknown.

The CDR3 extends over 14 amino acids. Trimming removed 4 bases from V and 8 bases from J; junction bases left unmatched: 5. Germline V gene data show CDR1 as MNHEY and CDR2 as SVGAGI. The table came from immunoSEQ multiplex PCR; TCRdb's copy has only in-frame clones and leaves some out. The sample lists approximately 88,000 clones; approximately 84% were seen once. The chain employs TRBV6-5 and TRBJ2-1, with 10 bases identical to TRBD2. Sequenced material: PBMCs. The TCR comes from a woman between 18 and 30 years old in good health and CMV-seropositive. For the CDR3, the DNA is TGTGCCAGCAGTTCCCAGCGGGGGGGACATGAGCAGTTCTTC. This gives the protein CASSSQRGGHEQFF.